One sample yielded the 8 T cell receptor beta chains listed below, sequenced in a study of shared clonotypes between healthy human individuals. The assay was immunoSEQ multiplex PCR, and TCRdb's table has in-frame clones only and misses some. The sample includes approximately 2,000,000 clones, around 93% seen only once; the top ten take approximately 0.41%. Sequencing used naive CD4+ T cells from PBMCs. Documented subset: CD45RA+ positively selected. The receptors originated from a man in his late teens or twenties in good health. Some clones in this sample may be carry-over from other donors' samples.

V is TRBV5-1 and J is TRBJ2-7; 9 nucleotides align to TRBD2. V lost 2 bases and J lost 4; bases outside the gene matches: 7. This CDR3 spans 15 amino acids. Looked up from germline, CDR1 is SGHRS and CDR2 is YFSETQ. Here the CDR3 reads CASSFLAGVPYEQYF. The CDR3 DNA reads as TGCGCCAGCAGCTTTTTAGCGGGAGTACCGTACGAGCAGTACTTC.

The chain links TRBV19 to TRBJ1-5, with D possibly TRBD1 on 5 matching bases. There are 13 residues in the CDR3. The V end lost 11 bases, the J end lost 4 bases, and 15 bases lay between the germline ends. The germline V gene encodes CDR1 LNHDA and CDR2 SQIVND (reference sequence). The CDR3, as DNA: TGTGCCGCATCGGACATCCGGAATCAGCCCCAGCATTTT. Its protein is CAASDIRNQPQHF.

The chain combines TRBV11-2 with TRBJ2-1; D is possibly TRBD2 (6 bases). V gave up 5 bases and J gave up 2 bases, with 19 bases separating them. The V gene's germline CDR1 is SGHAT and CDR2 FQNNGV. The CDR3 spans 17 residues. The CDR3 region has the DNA TGTGCCAGCAGCCGGGAGCGGGTCAGCGTCGCCTACAATGAGCAGTTCTTC. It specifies CASSRERVSVAYNEQFF. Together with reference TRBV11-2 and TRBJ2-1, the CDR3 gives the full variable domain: EAGVAQSPRYKIIEKRQSVAFWCNPISGHATLYWYQQILGQGPKLLIQFQNNGVVDDSQLPKDRFSAERLKGVDSTLKIQPAKLEDSAVYLCASSRERVSVAYNEQFFGPGTRLTVL.

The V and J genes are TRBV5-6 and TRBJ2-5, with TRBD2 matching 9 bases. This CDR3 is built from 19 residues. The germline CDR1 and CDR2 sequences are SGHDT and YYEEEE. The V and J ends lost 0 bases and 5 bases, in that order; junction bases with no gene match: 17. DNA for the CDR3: TGTGCCAGCAGCTTGGTTTTCGGGACTAGCATCTTGGTTTATGAGACCCAGTACTTC. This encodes CASSLVFGTSILVYETQYF. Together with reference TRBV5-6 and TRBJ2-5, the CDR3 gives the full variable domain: DAGVTQSPTHLIKTRGQQVTLRCSPKSGHDTVSWYQQALGQGPQFIFQYYEEEERQRGNFPDRFSGHQFPNYSSELNVNALLLGDSALYLCASSLVFGTSILVYETQYFGPGTRLLVL.

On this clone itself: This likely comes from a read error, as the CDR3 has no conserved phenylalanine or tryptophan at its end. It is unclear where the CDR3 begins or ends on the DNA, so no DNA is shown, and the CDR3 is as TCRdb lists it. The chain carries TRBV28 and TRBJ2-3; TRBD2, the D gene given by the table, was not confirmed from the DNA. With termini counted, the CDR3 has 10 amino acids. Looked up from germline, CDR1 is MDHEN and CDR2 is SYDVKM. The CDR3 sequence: CASNPTLGRE.

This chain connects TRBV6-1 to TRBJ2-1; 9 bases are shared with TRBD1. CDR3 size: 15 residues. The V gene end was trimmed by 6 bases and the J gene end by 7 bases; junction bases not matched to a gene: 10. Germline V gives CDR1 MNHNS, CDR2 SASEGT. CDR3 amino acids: CASSAGTGSSNEQFF. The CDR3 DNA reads TGTGCCAGCAGCGCCGGGACAGGGTCAAGTAATGAGCAGTTCTTC.

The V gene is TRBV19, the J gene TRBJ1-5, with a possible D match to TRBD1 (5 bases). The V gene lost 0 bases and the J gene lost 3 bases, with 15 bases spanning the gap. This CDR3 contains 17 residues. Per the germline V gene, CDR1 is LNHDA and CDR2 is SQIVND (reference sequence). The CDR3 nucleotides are TGTGCCAGTAGTATAGATGGGGGGGGAAGGAACAATCAGCCCCAGCATTTT. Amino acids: CASSIDGGGRNNQPQHF.

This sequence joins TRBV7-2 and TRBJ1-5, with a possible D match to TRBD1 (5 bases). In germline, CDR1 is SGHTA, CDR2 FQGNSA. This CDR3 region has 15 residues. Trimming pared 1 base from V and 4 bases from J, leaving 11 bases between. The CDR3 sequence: CASSLVGTTNQPQHF. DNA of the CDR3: TGTGCCAGCAGCTTAGTGGGGACCACAAATCAGCCCCAGCATTTT.